This T cell receptor (beta chain) was obtained from a study of STAT5B mutations in CD4+ large granular lymphocyte leukemia (dated by TCRdb to 2022 to 2024). Broadly, across the study: Among healthy controls, the CDR3 'QG' motif was associated with a particular HLA allele. The study compared the TCRbeta repertoires of patients with CD4+ T-cell large granular lymphocyte leukemia against those of healthy blood donors. Flow cytometry performed on FACSCanto II or FACSVerse showed that the purified fractions had more than 95% purity among lymphocytes. Broad study findings and their caveats: TRBV06-family usage was enriched among the top patient clones (8/27) compared with healthy controls (2/35). The data were not HLA-matched, and the relatively small sample size could explain the higher clonality seen in CD4+ compared with CD8+ T-LGLL. Main leukemic clonotypes were private to each patient, although 25% to 30% of the main leukemic clonotypes were found at low frequency in the non-leukemic repertoires of other patients. Compared with healthy CD4+ repertoires, CD4-sorted patient repertoires appeared more clonal, and this difference remained even after the putative leukemic clones were removed.

Reading from cysteine to phenylalanine, the CDR3 counts 16 amino acids. Solely the CDR3 DNA is kept, with 48 bases framed from the first base. Trimming leaves V shorter by 2 bases and J shorter by 2 bases, with the junction holding 4 bases beyond the gene matches. CDR1 and CDR2 (ENHRY, SYGVKD) derive from the germline V gene. TCRbeta rearrangements were sequenced from genomic DNA using the immunoSEQ assay at survey resolution. The study's own analysis went as follows. A lowest detectable productive clonotype frequency of 2.59 x 10-5 was observed in the TCR sequencing data. Only productive TCRbeta rearrangements, meaning sequences that were complete and in-frame, were kept for the analyses. Sample clonality was computed as Simpson clonality in the immunoSEQ Analyzer version 3.0. Clones were grouped by frequency into very rare, small, medium, large (1-20%) or hyperexpanded (>20%) categories. Generation probabilities were estimated with OLGA 1.2.3, V-gene circos plots were generated with VDJtools, specificities were searched for in VDJdb, and CDR3 motifs were identified with GLIPH. Entries here come from immuneACCESS through TCRdb and include only in-frame sequences with V and J called. Some clones fail to appear in such tables; in the studies checked, an unresolved V gene covers under half of the shortfall, and the cause of the remainder is unknown. V, J and clone size derive from that table, while D and trimming were established from the DNA sequence. This sample gives around 43,000 clones in total; around 86% of them show up just once. The ten largest make up about 2.5% of the sample.

The healthy control group was made up of fewer than 40 blood donors, and the Finnish Red Cross blood service supplied their buffy coats. All TCR-sequenced material derived from peripheral blood: patient blood samples and healthy donor buffy coats. Peripheral blood mononuclear cells were isolated by Ficoll-Hypaque gradient centrifugation. CD4+ cells were purified magnetically from the buffy coats of healthy controls. Genomic DNA was extracted with the Gentra Puregene Cell and Tissue kit and quantified on a Qubit 2.0 fluorometer. Details on this clone: Which antigen it targets is not known. Base-call qualities are not available, and no considerably larger clone is one nucleotide away.

The sequence was collected from a human donor in good health. The sequenced material came from CD4+ T cells from blood buffy coats. The rearranged chain carries TRBV10-3 and TRBJ1-3; 9 nucleotides in the junction match TRBD1. CDR3 region: CAISELGTGTGNTIYF. The DNA reads as follows: TGTGCCATCAGTGAGCTAGGGACAGGGACTGGAAACACCATATATTTT.